This T cell receptor (beta chain) was observed in a study of response to subunit inactivated influenza vaccine. The CDR3 has 16 amino acids. V gave up 2 bases and J gave up 0 bases, with 11 bases separating them. This clonotype showed up many times. TCRdb re-called the RT-PCR reads through MiXCR, storing one row per CDR3 protein. In the table there are more than 450,000 distinct CDR3 sequences, about 11% of which are singletons. This same sample was also taken into another study, of T cells expressing NK-cell markers. That paper notes: 5'RACE template switching with UMIs generated TCR beta cDNA. In sorted CD3+CD56+NKG2C+, CD3+CD56+NKG2C- and CD3+CD56-NKG2C+ T cells, TCR beta repertoires were obtained. Five or six donors carried dominant NKG2C+ clonotypes that made up roughly 1.0-8% of their CD8+ T cells.

The chain uses TRBV12-3 or TRBV12-4 and TRBJ2-1; D tentatively reads TRBD1 or TRBD2 (5 bases each). The source is a man in his forties or fifties who received an inactivated influenza vaccine. This material consisted of PBMCs from blood, taken on the day of vaccination. The CDR3 DNA reads TGTGCCAGCAGTTTACTGTCAGGGAGCTCCTACAATGAGCAGTTCTTC. Protein sequence: CASSLLSGSSYNEQFF.